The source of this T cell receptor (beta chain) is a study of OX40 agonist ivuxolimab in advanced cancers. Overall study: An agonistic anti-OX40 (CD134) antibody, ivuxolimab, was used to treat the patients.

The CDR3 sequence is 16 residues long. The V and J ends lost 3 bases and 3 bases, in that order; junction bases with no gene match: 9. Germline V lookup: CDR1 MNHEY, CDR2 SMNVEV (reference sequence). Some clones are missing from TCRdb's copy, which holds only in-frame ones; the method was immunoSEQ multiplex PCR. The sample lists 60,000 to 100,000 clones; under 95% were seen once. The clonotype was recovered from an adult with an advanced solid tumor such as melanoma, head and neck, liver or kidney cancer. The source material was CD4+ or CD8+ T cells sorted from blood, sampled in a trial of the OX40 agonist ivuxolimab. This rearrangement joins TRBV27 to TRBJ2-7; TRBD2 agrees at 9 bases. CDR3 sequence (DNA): TGTGCCAGCAGTTTCTCGGCGGGGGGGGTACACTACGAGCAGTACTTC. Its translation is CASSFSAGGVHYEQYF.